What follows is one T cell receptor beta chain and its context. Its antigen has not been determined. No base qualities exist here, and no much larger clone lies one base off it. The method was the immunoSEQ multiplex PCR assay. For the multiplex PCR, a mixture combining 60 forward primers for TCR Vbeta segments and 13 reverse primers for TCR Jbeta segments was used. The CDR3 region of rearranged TCR beta genes was amplified from genomic DNA by a multiplex PCR assay. The Illumina HiSeq System was used to sequence the amplified TCR beta libraries as 87-base-pair reads. As for how the authors treated the data: A later analysis counted about 80 million unique TCR beta chains across the 666 repertoires, and some 11 million of these chains were shared by at least two donors. Raw reads were error-corrected and collapsed into unique sequences with a nearest-neighbor algorithm that merged closely related sequences to remove PCR and sequencing errors. To assign V, D and J gene segments, CDR3 sequences were aligned to IMGT reference sequences. For a sequence to be retained, a match of at least six nucleotides to both a V gene segment and a J gene segment was required. A rearrangement was called productive if the CDR3 had no stop codons and remained in frame with V and J, and every other rearrangement was called non-productive. CDR3 was defined according to IMGT convention as the region running from the second conserved V-encoded cysteine to the conserved J-encoded phenylalanine. The earlier analysis of a few hundred of the donors excluded sequences that lacked an unambiguous match to a single V gene segment. In an earlier analysis of almost 600 of the donors, a V segment was called functional when productive rearrangements were above 56.7%, and segregating when the standard deviation between donors exceeded 5%. A statistical classification framework was developed to diagnose cytomegalovirus status using the catalog of TCR beta chain sequences. In a later analysis, V and J genes were assigned by comparing TCR nucleotide sequences against IMGT/GENE-DB human TR gene sequences. The TCRdist pipeline was used in a later analysis to assign CDR3 sequences and most-parsimonious VDJ recombination scenarios. In a later analysis, each TCR beta chain was defined by its CDR3 amino acid sequence together with its V-gene family, and reads without a unique V-gene family were excluded. In a later analysis, fewer than 650 highly shared, low-generation-probability nucleotide sequences were removed to address suspected cross-contamination and a sequencing artifact. In a later analysis, a clonal expansion index for each public chain was calculated from normalized within-repertoire ranks of inferred template counts. Generation probabilities in a later analysis came from a VDJ recombination model fitted to out-of-frame rearrangements, and those results were checked against IGoR. A later analysis scored TCR-TCR, TCR-HLA and TCR-CMV co-occurrence with hypergeometric tests, applying a repertoire-size bias correction to TCR pairs. To estimate false discovery rates, a later analysis permuted the HLA or CMV assignments 20 times. In a later analysis, co-occurring TCRs were grouped using DBSCAN, and TCRdist sequence similarity was added for clustering within HLA-allele-positive subsets. Repertoires with fewer than 30,000 or more than 120,000 public chains were left out of co-occurrence clustering, as were about five repertoires with anomalous nucleotide sharing. The clones in this table, taken by TCRdb from immuneACCESS, are in-frame only. Not every clone is retained; where verified, under half of the shortfall comes from an unresolved V gene, and the cause of the rest is unknown. D and trimming were read from the DNA, whereas the V and J calls and clone size are those reported in that table. Counted in this sample were 150,000 to 200,000 clones; roughly four fifths of them appeared once. In total, the top ten clones hold about 1.9% of the sample.

This sample is drawn from a study of cytomegalovirus exposure and HLA in healthy donors (TCRdb year 2017). About the investigation overall: According to an earlier analysis of 587 of the donors, about 179 million T cells yielded 120 million or so unique TCR beta sequences and approximately 300 Gb of sequence data. An early release covering roughly 640 HLA-typed donors comprised about 300 gigabases of sequencing data and around 86 million unique TCR sequences. Of the approximately 400 genotyped donors, about 80% fell in the genetic ancestry cluster associated with self-reported Caucasian donors. The study aimed to test whether cataloging public T cell receptors could reveal signatures of past pathogen exposure. The study used immunosequencing to profile the T cell repertoires of hundreds of subjects and linked those repertoires to cytomegalovirus serostatus. Along with the approximately 700-subject first cohort, a separate validation cohort of over 90 different subjects was used. The study combined high-throughput TCR immunosequencing, statistical association of individual TCRs with disease status, and machine learning to predict cytomegalovirus infection status. A later analysis re-examined previously published TCR beta repertoires from just over 650 donors and added high-resolution HLA genotyping to investigate patterns of TCR occurrence. Rather than drawing on any new phenotypic data, the later analysis identified candidate immune exposures from TCR beta sequences and the way those sequences occurred across donors. An earlier analysis of some 500 of the donors applied high-throughput TCR beta sequencing to assess whether each TCR beta V gene segment acted as functional or pseudogenic. Alongside the repertoire data, information on donor age, sex, ethnicity and CMV serostatus was compiled. In a later genetic analysis, genome-wide SNP genotypes for about 65% of the roughly 670 donors were used, and that subset was treated as a discovery cohort. All discovery cohort repertoires had been generated on a single sequencing platform. Both class I and class II loci were covered by HLA typing, at four-digit resolution. The number of typed donors differed by locus: 629-630 for A, B, C, DRB1 and DQB1; 522 for DQA1; approximately 600 for DPA1; and some 450 for DPB1. Four or five DR-DQ haplotypes were treated as single units for association and clustering because of strong linkage in the cohort. On average, around 240,000 unique TCR beta nucleotide sequences were sequenced per donor among more than 350 genotyped donors of the cohort, with around 19% of those sequences being non-productive. Study-level results and caveats: Because HLA typing was missing for some donors at each locus, association tests included only the typed subset. In both the original and validation cohorts, the classifier was reported to diagnose cytomegalovirus status with high specificity and sensitivity. In an earlier analysis of about 550 of the donors, most TCR beta V segments were observed in productive rearrangements about 87% or about 30% of the time, broadly matching IMGT annotations. In a later analysis, TCR association rates were found to vary across HLA loci, with the most associated TCRs seen for DRB1 alleles and the fewest for HLA-C alleles. The cohort was sequenced for TCR beta chains only, and without alpha or paired-chain data the features that could be detected were limited. A cluster of highly shared sequence variants was judged likely to represent a technical artifact of the sequencing pipeline. A later analysis found that most CMV-associated TCR beta chains appeared HLA-restricted, with HLA associations seemingly driven largely by CMV exposure. A later genetic analysis associated a missense DCLRE1C variant with V-gene and J-gene trimming of TCR beta chains, and an independent cohort replicated the association. Presence/absence analyses assumed roughly uniform sequencing depth across donors, an assumption that may not hold. Assigning TCR associations to individual alleles was difficult when HLA alleles, especially DR and DQ, strongly co-occurred. While some public TCRs were present in many individuals, most TCR sequences turned up only very rarely across donors. In a later analysis, HLA-associated TCR beta chains showed more clonal expansion and lower generation probabilities than non-associated chains that were equally common. In a later analysis, several top co-occurrence clusters were reported to appear linked to parvovirus B19, influenza, CMV and Epstein-Barr virus. A further reported finding was that TCR beta sequences accurately predicted the HLA-A and HLA-B alleles for most subjects in the first cohort. The 87-base-pair reads could not distinguish some IMGT-functional V segments, including TRBV6-2 and TRBV6-3, so those segments were excluded. Because counts were too low, 15 to 20 rarely observed V segments, including chromosome 9 orphons, were excluded from the earlier analysis of roughly 580 of the donors. According to a later genetic analysis, donors in an Asian-associated ancestry cluster had fewer N-insertions in productive TCRs than the approximately 610-donor mean. The study listed 150 to 200 TCR beta chains as associated with cytomegalovirus. The authors suggested that the approach could potentially be extended to other disease states and immunological phenotypes. A later analysis associated about 17,000 TCR beta sequences with specific HLA alleles at a false discovery rate of 0.05. A few of the identified cytomegalovirus-associated TCR beta chains were confirmed in vitro to be specific for cytomegalovirus antigens. Linkage disequilibrium might explain the correlated functional status among segregating V segments, but an unknown experimental factor could not be excluded. The only immune exposure information available for the cohort was CMV serostatus.

The germline V gene encodes CDR1 SNHLY and CDR2 FYNNEI. The CDR3 has 15 amino acids, counting the end cysteine and phenylalanine. Only the CDR3 DNA stays, 45 bases, in frame from base 1. V and J are trimmed by 3 bases and 5 bases, and the gene matches miss 5 bases of the junction. The cohort was made up of about 610 healthy bone marrow donors. All cohort members were sampled while nominally healthy, although unrecorded immune exposures were likely present. The donor tested CMV seronegative, placing the donor among the 350 to 400 seronegative members of the cohort. Every donor gave a peripheral blood sample, and the peripheral blood mononuclear cells from that sample were used for TCR beta sequencing. The Qiagen DNeasy Blood Extraction Kit was used to extract genomic DNA from the blood cell samples.

This receptor chain uses TRBV2 and TRBJ2-5, and 11 junction bases match TRBD2. The sequencing sample was made of PBMCs. The receptor was derived from a man younger than 45 in good health and CMV-seronegative. The CDR3 region has the sequence CASSDPSGRMETQYF. The bases read TGTGCCAGCAGTGACCCTAGCGGGAGGATGGAGACCCAGTACTTC.